Sequencing of this T cell receptor (beta chain) was carried out in a study of graft-versus-host responses after intestinal transplantation. Study details: In this cohort, recipients had multivisceral, liver-intestinal, or isolated intestinal transplants. Once they had received anti-thymocyte globulin induction, all recipients took tacrolimus and steroids for about 3 years. General study results and limits: Early after transplant, HvG clones declined as circulating GvH clones peaked. GvH clones turned up in recipient marrow; some had shown up first in ileum or blood.

Sequencing was performed with immunoSEQ multiplex PCR; in TCRdb, only in-frame clones are kept and a portion is missing. Of roughly 99,000 clones in the sample, 80% to 90% were seen once. This clone was seen more than once but under ten times. Antigen specificity is unknown. The CDR3 sequence is 17 residues long. The V gene lost 5 bases and the J gene lost 0 bases, with 17 bases spanning the gap. Germline values: CDR1 SNHLY, CDR2 FYNNEI. The starting material was unstimulated CD4+ T cells sorted from spleen or lymph node cells, obtained before transplant. This clonotype was obtained from a human donor who was the organ donor for an intestinal transplant. This chain uses TRBV2 with TRBJ2-1; tentative D call: TRBD2 (6 bases). The CDR3 region is CASSKGSGRGSYNEQFF. The CDR3 nucleotides read TGTGCCAGCAGTAAGGGGTCAGGGCGGGGCTCCTACAATGAGCAGTTCTTC. The entire variable domain, with the rest obtained from reference TRBV2 and TRBJ2-1, is as follows: EPEVTQTPSHQVTQMGQEVILRCVPISNHLYFYWYRQILGQKVEFLVSFYNNEISEKSEIFDDQFSVERPDGSNFTLKIRSTKLEDSAMYFCASSKGSGRGSYNEQFFGPGTRLTVL.